This T cell receptor beta chain was recorded in a study of blood T cell repertoires in COVID-19. Whole-study context: Spain, Italy and the United States supplied samples that represented acute and convalescent COVID-19. T cells, B-cell-depleted T cells, or PBMCs provided the cDNA or gDNA that served as material.

This clone was picked up one time. Authors' processing steps: Cell counts per sample came from amplifying reference gene primers. Method: immunoSEQ multiplex PCR; TCRdb's copy keeps in-frame clones and lacks some. V, J and clone size derive from that table, while D and trimming were established from the DNA sequence. Of under 300,000 clones listed, about 88% are singletons. Trimming took off 1 base at V and 4 bases at J, with 16 bases between the two ends. Germline CDR1 is SQVTM and CDR2 is ANQGSEA. This CDR3 region has 15 residues. The sequenced material came from peripheral blood. The V gene is TRBV29-1, the J gene TRBJ2-5; D possibly corresponds to TRBD1 (6 bases). The receptor was derived from a woman in her 40s who had recovered from COVID-19. The CDR3 DNA follows: TGCAGCGTTGAAGGGGGGCCAGGGGTAGGAGAGACCCAGTACTTC. The encoded protein is CSVEGGPGVGETQYF.